Below, 14 T cell receptor beta chains from the same sample are listed, as sequenced in a study of PD-1 and CTLA-4 blockade in melanoma. The repertoire was sequenced with immunoSEQ multiplex PCR; TCRdb's copy has only in-frame clones and lacks some. This sample has tens of thousands of clones, with about 85% found just once. Here the sequenced sample was CD8+ T cells from peripheral blood, taken from a patient given anti-PD-1 treatment. The receptors come from a human donor with melanoma.

With respect to this clone: Other DNA sequences within the sample encode an identical CDR3. The chain carries TRBV19 and TRBJ1-1; 7 nucleotides match TRBD1. The CDR3 covers 15 residues. J lost 1 base, V lost 3 bases, and 5 bases had no gene match. Germline V gene sequence: CDR1 LNHDA, CDR2 SQIVND (reference sequence). CDR3 nucleotides: TGTGCCAGTAGTATTCCGGGACAGAGGAACACTGAAGCTTTCTTT. Translated: CASSIPGQRNTEAFF. Based on the CDR3 plus reference TRBV19 and TRBJ1-1, the full variable domain is DGGITQSPKYLFRKEGQNVTLSCEQNLNHDAMYWYRQDPGQGLRLIYYSQIVNDFQKGDIAEGYSVSREKKESFPLTVTSAQKNPTAFYLCASSIPGQRNTEAFFGQGTRLTVV.

The genes are TRBV7-9 and TRBJ1-2; 7 bases match TRBD1. CDR1 and CDR2 from the germline V gene are SEHNR and FQNEAQ (reference sequence). V was clipped by 6 bases and J by 5 bases; unmatched bases: 15. The CDR3 sequence is 16 residues long. CDR3 nucleotides: TGTGCCAGCAGACCGCCGGGACAGCACACCCCTTATGGCTACACCTTC. This sequence encodes CASRPPGQHTPYGYTF.

The chain combines TRBV24-1 with TRBJ2-5; tentatively, D is TRBD2 (6 bases). V lost 4 bases, J lost 3 bases, and 23 bases lay in between. Germline V gene lookup returns CDR1 KGHDR and CDR2 SFDVKD. This CDR3 spans 18 amino acids. The chain's CDR3 is CATSDPPGGAGWEETQYF. CDR3 sequence (DNA): TGTGCCACCAGTGACCCCCCCGGGGGTGCGGGGTGGGAAGAGACCCAGTACTTC.

The chain is built from TRBV19 and TRBJ1-4; D is unresolved. Per the germline V gene, CDR1 is LNHDA and CDR2 is SQIVND (reference sequence). CDR3 length equals 12 residues. Trimming took off 10 bases at V and 6 bases at J, with 12 bases between the two ends. The CDR3 loop is CATQAADEKLFF. CDR3 DNA sequence: TGTGCCACCCAGGCGGCGGATGAAAAACTGTTTTTT.

This chain joins TRBV2 and TRBJ1-5, with 7 bases matching TRBD1. The CDR3 runs 15 residues. Per germline, CDR1 SNHLY and CDR2 FYNNEI. Trimming took 6 bases from V and 7 from J; bases not matched to a gene: 12. The CDR3 nucleotides are TGTGCCAGCAGGGACCAGACAGGGCCGAGACAGCCCCAGCATTTT. Protein: CASRDQTGPRQPQHF.

This clone was seen a handful of times. The chain has TRBV24-1 and TRBJ1-2; D gene ambiguous. V was cut by 4 bases and J by 7 bases, with 9 bases left in between. The germline V gene encodes CDR1 KGHDR and CDR2 SFDVKD. This CDR3 region has 12 residues. The CDR3 reads CATSERSGGYTF. The DNA of the CDR3 is TGTGCCACCAGTGAGAGAAGTGGTGGCTACACCTTC.

The count of this clone is one. This chain connects TRBV7-6 to TRBJ2-7; TRBD1 matches 9 bases. There are 14 residues in the CDR3. Germline assignment: CDR1 SGHVS and CDR2 FNYEAQ. J gave up 4 bases and V 5 bases, and 6 bases lay outside the gene matches. CDR3 sequence: CASSPGTGTYEQYF. Written as DNA, the CDR3 is TGTGCCAGCAGCCCCGGGACAGGGACGTACGAGCAGTACTTC. The full variable domain, completed using reference TRBV7-6 and TRBJ2-7, is GAGVSQSPRYKVTKRGQDVALRCDPISGHVSLYWYRQALGQGPEFLTYFNYEAQQDKSGLPNDRFSAERPEGSISTLTIQRTEQRDSAMYRCASSPGTGTYEQYFGPGTRLTVT.

The chain recombines TRBV12-3 or TRBV12-4 with TRBJ2-3; D unresolved. There are 11 residues in the CDR3. Trimming removed 3 bases at V and 2 bases at J, with 0 bases between. As DNA, the CDR3 is TGTGCCAGCAGTTTCACAGATACGCAGTATTTT. Translation gives CASSFTDTQYF.

This chain joins TRBV28 and TRBJ1-1; no clear D. The germline V gene encodes CDR1 MDHEN and CDR2 SYDVKM. V lost 2 bases, J lost 4 bases, and 8 bases lay in between. This CDR3 comprises 13 residues. For the CDR3, the DNA is TGTGCCAGCAGTTTACGACAATTCACTGAAGCTTTCTTT. This encodes CASSLRQFTEAFF.

The chain has TRBV2 and TRBJ1-3; D is undetermined. Per the germline V gene, CDR1 is SNHLY and CDR2 is FYNNEI. With 3 bases removed from V and 4 bases from J, the gap between germline ends came to 16 bases. CDR3 length: 16 amino acids. CDR3 amino acids: CASSDRSLAGGNTIYF. CDR3 sequence (DNA): TGTGCCAGCAGTGATCGGTCTCTGGCGGGAGGAAACACCATATATTTT.

This chain uses TRBV6-2 or TRBV6-3 with TRBJ1-2; no clear D gene. Germline V gene sequence: CDR1 MNHEY, CDR2 SVGEGT. The CDR3 loop spans 13 amino acids. With 2 bases removed from V and 8 bases from J, the gap between germline ends came to 12 bases. This chain's CDR3 is CASSYETSWGYTF. The CDR3 DNA reads as TGTGCCAGCAGTTACGAGACCTCCTGGGGCTACACCTTC.

This clone was counted a few times. The V and J genes are TRBV7-6 and TRBJ1-3; 9 bases map to TRBD1. J gave up 1 base and V 5 bases, and 0 bases lay outside the gene matches. Germline CDR1 SGHVS, CDR2 FNYEAQ. This CDR3 contains 14 residues. The CDR3 nucleotides read TGTGCCAGCAGCGGGACAGGGTCTGGAAACACCATATATTTT. It is translated as CASSGTGSGNTIYF.

V gene TRBV6-2 or TRBV6-3 combines with J gene TRBJ1-5, with 9 bases that match TRBD1. V shed 5 bases and J 4 bases; nucleotides not matched to a gene: 3. This CDR3 region has 14 residues. Per the germline V gene, CDR1 is MNHEY and CDR2 is SVGEGT. The CDR3 loop is CASSKTGGNQPQHF. The CDR3 DNA follows: TGTGCCAGCAGTAAGACAGGGGGGAATCAGCCCCAGCATTTT.

This sequence joins TRBV7-8 and TRBJ2-7; 9 nucleotides align to TRBD1. Trimming took 6 bases from V and 3 from J; bases not matched to a gene: 9. Germline V gene data show CDR1 as SGHVS and CDR2 as FQNEAQ. There are 15 residues in the CDR3. This CDR3 is CASRWGTGKYYEQYF. The CDR3 nucleotides read TGTGCCAGCAGGTGGGGGACAGGGAAATACTACGAGCAGTACTTC.